The clone carrying this T cell receptor beta chain was counted a few times. This entry comes from a study of identical twins. Via MiXCR, TCRdb re-called the 5' RACE reads, giving one row per CDR3 protein. The sample holds around 530,000 distinct CDR3 sequences; 15% are singletons and the top ten take roughly 0.46%. Trimming cost V 6 bases and J 0 bases, with 14 bases left between them. The germline V gene has CDR1 SGHVS and CDR2 FQNEAQ. The CDR3 contains 15 residues. This sample was also put to use in a study of yellow fever vaccine responses in identical twins.

V and J are TRBV7-8 and TRBJ2-5; TRBD1 is a possible D gene (6 bases). This receptor was identified in a woman younger than 35 in good health. The specimen sequenced was CD4+ T cells sorted from blood. The CDR3 DNA sequence: TGTGCCAGCAGGCCGAACCGGGACAACCAAGAGACCCAGTACTTC. Its translation: CASRPNRDNQETQYF.